This paragraph reports one TCR beta chain. The naive CD8 population came from CD45RO-negative cells selected for CCR7, without terminally differentiated effector memory CD45RA+ cells. The table came from immunoSEQ multiplex PCR; TCRdb's copy has only in-frame clones and leaves some out. The table has just over 2,000,000 clones, around 96% seen once. The entry originates in a study of shared clonotypes between healthy human individuals. This TCR came from a man between 18 and 35 years old in good health. The sample comprised naive CD8+ T cells sorted from blood.

CDR3 sequence (DNA): TGTGCCAGCACCTCGGACAAGAACACTGAAGCTTTCTTT. This codes for CASTSDKNTEAFF. This chain joins TRBV7-8 and TRBJ1-1; D possibly corresponds to TRBD1 (5 bases). Germline V gene lookup returns CDR1 SGHVS and CDR2 FQNEAQ. The CDR3 covers 13 residues. Between the trimmed V and J ends, which lost 7 bases and 1 base, there was a span of 10 bases.